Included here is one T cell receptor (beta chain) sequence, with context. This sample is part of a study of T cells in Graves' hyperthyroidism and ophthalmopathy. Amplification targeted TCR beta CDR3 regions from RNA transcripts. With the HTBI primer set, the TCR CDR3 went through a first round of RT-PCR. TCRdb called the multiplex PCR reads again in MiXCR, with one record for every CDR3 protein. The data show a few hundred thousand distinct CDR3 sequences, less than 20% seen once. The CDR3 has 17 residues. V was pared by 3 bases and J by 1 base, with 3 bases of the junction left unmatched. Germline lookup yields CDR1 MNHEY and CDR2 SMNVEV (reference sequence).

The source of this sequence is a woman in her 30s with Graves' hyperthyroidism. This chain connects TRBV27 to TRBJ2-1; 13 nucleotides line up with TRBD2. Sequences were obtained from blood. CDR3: CASSLGTSGKSYNEQFF. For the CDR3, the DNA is TGTGCCAGCAGTTTGGGGACTAGCGGGAAGTCCTACAATGAGCAGTTCTTC.